The source of this TCR beta chain is a study of blood T cell repertoires in COVID-19. J was trimmed by 4 bases and V by 3 bases; bases with no gene match: 16. This CDR3 is built from 18 residues. Germline CDR1 KGHSH, CDR2 LQKENI. This clone was observed once. Measured with immunoSEQ multiplex PCR; TCRdb has only the in-frame clones, and not every one. Of roughly 330,000 clones listed, around 83% are singletons. Material for sequencing was peripheral blood. The clonotype originates from a woman aged 45-60 years with acute or convalescent COVID-19. The V and J genes are TRBV18 and TRBJ1-1; 8 bases map to TRBD1. The CDR3 here is CASSPNYGTGSEGTEAFF. The CDR3 nucleotides read TGTGCCAGCTCACCGAATTACGGGACAGGTTCCGAGGGCACTGAAGCTTTCTTT. Based on the CDR3 plus reference TRBV18 and TRBJ1-1, the full variable domain is NAGVMQNPRHLVRRRGQEARLRCSPMKGHSHVYWYRQLPEEGLKFMVYLQKENIIDESGMPKERFSAEFPKEGPSILRIQQVVRGDSAAYFCASSPNYGTGSEGTEAFFGQGTRLTVV.